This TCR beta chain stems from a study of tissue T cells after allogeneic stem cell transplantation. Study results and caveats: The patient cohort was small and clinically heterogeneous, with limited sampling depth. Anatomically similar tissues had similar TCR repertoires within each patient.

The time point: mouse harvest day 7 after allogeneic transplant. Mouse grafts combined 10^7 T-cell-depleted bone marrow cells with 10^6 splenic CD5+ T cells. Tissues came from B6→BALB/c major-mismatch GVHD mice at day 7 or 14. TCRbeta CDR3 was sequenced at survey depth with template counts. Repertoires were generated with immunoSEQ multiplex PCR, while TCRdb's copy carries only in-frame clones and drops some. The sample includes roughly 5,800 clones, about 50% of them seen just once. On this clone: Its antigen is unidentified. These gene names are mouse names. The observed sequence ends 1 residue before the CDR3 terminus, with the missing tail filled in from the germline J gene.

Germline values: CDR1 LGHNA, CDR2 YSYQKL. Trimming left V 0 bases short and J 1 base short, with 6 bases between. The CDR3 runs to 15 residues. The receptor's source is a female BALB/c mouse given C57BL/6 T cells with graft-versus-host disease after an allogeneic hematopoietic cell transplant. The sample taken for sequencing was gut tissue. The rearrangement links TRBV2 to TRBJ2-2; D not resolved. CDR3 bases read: TGTGCCAGCAGCCAAGATAACAAAAACACCGGGCAGCTCTAC. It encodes CASSQDNKNTGQLY. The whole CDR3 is CASSQDNKNTGQLYF.